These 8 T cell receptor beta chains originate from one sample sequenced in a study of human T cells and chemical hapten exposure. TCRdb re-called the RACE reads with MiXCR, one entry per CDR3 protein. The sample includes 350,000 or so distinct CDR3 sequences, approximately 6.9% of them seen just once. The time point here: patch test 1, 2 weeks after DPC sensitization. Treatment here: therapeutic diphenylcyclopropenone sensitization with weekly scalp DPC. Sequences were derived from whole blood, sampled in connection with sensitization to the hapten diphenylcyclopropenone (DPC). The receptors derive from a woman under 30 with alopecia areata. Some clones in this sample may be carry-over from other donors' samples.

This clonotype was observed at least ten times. In nucleotides, the CDR3 is TGCGCCAGCAGCCAAGGCGGCGGGGGCCAAGAGACCCAGTACTTC. It yields the protein CASSQGGGGQETQYF. The chain uses TRBV4-1 and TRBJ2-5; 7 bases are a match to TRBD2. The CDR3 contains 15 residues. The V and J ends lost 1 base and 1 base, in that order; junction bases with no gene match: 3. The germline V gene encodes CDR1 MGHRA and CDR2 YSYEKL.

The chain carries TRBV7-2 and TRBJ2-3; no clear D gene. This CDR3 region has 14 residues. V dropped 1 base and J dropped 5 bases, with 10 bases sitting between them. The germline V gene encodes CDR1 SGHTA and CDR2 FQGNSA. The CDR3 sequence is CASSLVSVGDTQYF. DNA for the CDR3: TGTGCCAGCAGCTTAGTGTCGGTTGGAGATACGCAGTATTTT. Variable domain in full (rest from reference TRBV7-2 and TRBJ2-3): GAGVSQSPSNKVTEKGKDVELRCDPISGHTALYWYRQSLGQGLEFLIYFQGNSAPDKSGLPSDRFSAERTGGSVSTLTIQRTQQEDSAVYLCASSLVSVGDTQYFGPGTRLTVL.

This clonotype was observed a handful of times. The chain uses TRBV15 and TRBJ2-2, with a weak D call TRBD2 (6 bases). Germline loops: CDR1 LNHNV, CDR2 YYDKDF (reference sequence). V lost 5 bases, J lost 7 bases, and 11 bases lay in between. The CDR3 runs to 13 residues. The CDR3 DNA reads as TGTGCCACCAGCGACCGGGGGATCGGGGAGCTGTTTTTT. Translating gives CATSDRGIGELFF.

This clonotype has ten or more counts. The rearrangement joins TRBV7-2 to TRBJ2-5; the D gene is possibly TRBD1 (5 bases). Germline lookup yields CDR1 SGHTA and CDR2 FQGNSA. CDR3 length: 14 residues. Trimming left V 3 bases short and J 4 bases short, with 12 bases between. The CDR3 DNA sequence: TGTGCCAGCAGCTTCAGTAGGGGATCAGAGACCCAGTACTTC. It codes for CASSFSRGSETQYF. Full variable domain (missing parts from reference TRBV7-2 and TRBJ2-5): GAGVSQSPSNKVTEKGKDVELRCDPISGHTALYWYRQSLGQGLEFLIYFQGNSAPDKSGLPSDRFSAERTGGSVSTLTIQRTQQEDSAVYLCASSFSRGSETQYFGPGTRLLVL.

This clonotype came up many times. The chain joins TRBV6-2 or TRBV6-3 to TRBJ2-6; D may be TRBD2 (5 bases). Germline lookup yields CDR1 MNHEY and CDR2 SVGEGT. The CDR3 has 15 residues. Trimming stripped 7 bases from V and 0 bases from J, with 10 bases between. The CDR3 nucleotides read TGTGCCAGCAAAAGGGCGGGCTCTGGGGCCAACGTCCTGACTTTC. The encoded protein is CASKRAGSGANVLTF.

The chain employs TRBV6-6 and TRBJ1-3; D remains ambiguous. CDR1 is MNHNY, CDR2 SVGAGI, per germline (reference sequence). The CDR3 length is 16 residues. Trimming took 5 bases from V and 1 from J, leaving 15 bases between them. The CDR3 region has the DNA TGTGCCAGCAGTCCCACCCAGGCGATTTCTGGAAACACCATATATTTT. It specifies CASSPTQAISGNTIYF.

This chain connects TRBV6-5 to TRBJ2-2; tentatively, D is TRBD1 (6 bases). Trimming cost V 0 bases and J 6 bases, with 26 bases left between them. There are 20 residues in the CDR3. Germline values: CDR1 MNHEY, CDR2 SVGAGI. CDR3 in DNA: TGTGCCAGCAGTTACTCGAATCGGGGCTATCCGAGGGGGTCGGCCGGGGAGCTGTTTTTT. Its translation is CASSYSNRGYPRGSAGELFF.

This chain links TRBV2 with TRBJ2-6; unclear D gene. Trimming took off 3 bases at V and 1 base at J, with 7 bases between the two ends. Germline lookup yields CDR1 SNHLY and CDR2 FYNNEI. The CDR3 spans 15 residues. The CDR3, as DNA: TGTGCCAGCAGTGAGAACAGATCTGGGGCCAACGTCCTGACTTTC. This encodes CASSENRSGANVLTF.